The rows below give T cell receptor beta chains drawn from one sample of a study of control samples from healthy donors and cancer patients. Profiled with immunoSEQ multiplex PCR; TCRdb holds only in-frame clones, not every one. This sample has around 82,000 clones; around 89% occur once, and the top ten carry 7.2%. Sequencing was done on a sample of blood. The receptors originated from a man between 45 and 60 years old in good health. The CDR3 runs from the conserved cysteine through the conserved F or W. The order of the fields is D gene, CDR3 length, V gene, J gene, clone size, CDR3 DNA, CDR3 protein. The D gene is left open where the match is weak. Rows may omit the clone size; those that give it use once, few, many or a size class.

NA	15	TRBV10-1	TRBJ2-1	once	TGCGCCAGCAGTGATAACCGGGACGGTAACAATGAGCAGTTCTTC	CASSDNRDGNNEQFF
NA	12	TRBV3-1/TRBV3-2	TRBJ1-1	NA	TGTGCCAGCAGCCAGACCGGGGTAGAAGCTTTCTTT	CASSQTGVEAFF
NA	13	TRBV5-1	TRBJ1-1	NA	TGCGCCAGCAGCTTTACAGCCGGAGATGGAGCTTTCTTT	CASSFTAGDGAFF
TRBD1	15	TRBV4-3	TRBJ1-5	once	TGCGCCAGCAGCCAAGGGACAGGGAACAATCAGCCCCAGCATTTT	CASSQGTGNNQPQHF
NA	11	TRBV6-5	TRBJ1-1	NA	TGTGCCAGCGAAGACCCCACGAGGGCTTTCTTT	CASEDPTRAFF
NA	13	TRBV15	TRBJ1-5	once	TGTGCCACCAGCAGAGCCGAACATCAGCCCCAGCATTTT	CATSRAEHQPQHF
TRBD1	14	TRBV19	TRBJ1-2	NA	TGTGCCAGTAGTATTGGGACAGGGGACTATGGCTACACCTTC	CASSIGTGDYGYTF
NA	14	TRBV30	TRBJ1-1	NA	TGTGCTCGGAGGGGACGGCTAGCGGACACTGAAGCTTTCTTT	CARRGRLADTEAFF
TRBD1	14	TRBV7-9	TRBJ1-2	once	TGTGCCAGCAGCCCAGACCGGACAGGGTATGGCTACACCTTC	CASSPDRTGYGYTF
NA	18	TRBV18	TRBJ2-6	NA	TGTGCCAGCTCACCAATGGTGGCGCCACGCTCTGGGGCCAACGTCCTGACTTTC	CASSPMVAPRSGANVLTF
TRBD2	15	TRBV2	TRBJ2-2	NA	TGTGCCAGCAGTGGACTAGCGGGGCCGACCGGGGAGCTGTTTTTT	CASSGLAGPTGELFF
TRBD2	13	TRBV6-4	TRBJ2-5	few	TGTGCCCCCACCGGCGGGGGACAAGAGACCCAGTACTTC	CAPTGGGQETQYF
TRBD2	17	TRBV4-2	TRBJ2-1	NA	TGTGCCAGCAGCCAAGATACTAGCGGGGGGGCTTTCAATGAGCAGTTCTTC	CASSQDTSGGAFNEQFF
TRBD2	15	TRBV5-1	TRBJ2-7	NA	TGCGCCAGCAGCATCACTAGCGGGGGGCCAGCTAAGCAGTACTTC	CASSITSGGPAKQYF
NA	13	TRBV18	TRBJ2-1	NA	TGTGCCAGCTCACCCCAGGGGGGTGGTGAGCAGTTCTTC	CASSPQGGGEQFF
NA	12	TRBV7-2	TRBJ1-5	NA	TGTGCCAGCAGCTTAGCAGGCAGGGCCCAGCATTTT	CASSLAGRAQHF
NA	14	TRBV7-2	TRBJ1-1	NA	TGTGCCAGCAGCTCGCAGAGGTTCAACACTGAAGCTTTCTTT	CASSSQRFNTEAFF
NA	16	TRBV11-2	TRBJ1-6	once	TGTGCCAGCAGCTTAGATCATTTAAGGTTTGCTAGCCCCCTCCACTTT	CASSLDHLRFASPLHF
NA	13	TRBV12-3/TRBV12-4	TRBJ2-3	NA	TGTGCCAGCAGTATTGGGAGCACAGATACGCAGTATTTT	CASSIGSTDTQYF
TRBD1	15	TRBV7-7	TRBJ2-7	NA	TGTGCCAGCAGCTTAGAGCAGGGGGCAGGCTACGAGCAGTACTTC	CASSLEQGAGYEQYF
TRBD1	15	TRBV6-4	TRBJ2-1	NA	TGTGCCAGCAGTGACCGACAGGGGTCCTACAATGAGCAGTTCTTC	CASSDRQGSYNEQFF
NA	14	TRBV19	TRBJ1-1	NA	TGTGCCAGTAGTATTTCACAGAATGGGGCTGAAGCTTTCTTT	CASSISQNGAEAFF
NA	15	TRBV27	TRBJ1-1	NA	TGTGCCAGCAGTCCGATCGGATTCCCAGGGCGTGAAGCTTTCTTT	CASSPIGFPGREAFF
NA	14	TRBV12-5	TRBJ2-4	NA	TGTGCTAGTGGCCAGGGCGGGGCCAAAAACATTCAGTACTTC	CASGQGGAKNIQYF
TRBD1	15	TRBV6-5	TRBJ1-4	NA	TGTGCCAGCAGTTATTCCGGGACAGTGAATGAAAAACTGTTTTTT	CASSYSGTVNEKLFF
TRBD1	14	TRBV6-6	TRBJ1-2	NA	TGTGCCAGCAGTCCAGACAGACAGGGTGGTGGCTACACCTTC	CASSPDRQGGGYTF
NA	15	TRBV6-1	TRBJ1-5	NA	TGTGCCAGCAGTGACAGGGACTATAGCAATCAGCCCCAGCATTTT	CASSDRDYSNQPQHF
TRBD2	16	TRBV7-3	TRBJ2-3	once	TGTGCCAGCAGCCCTGCGGGGGGCACCAGCACAGATACGCAGTATTTT	CASSPAGGTSTDTQYF
NA	11	TRBV6-5	TRBJ2-2	NA	TGTGCCAGCCCAGGGACCCGGGGAGCTGTTTTT	CASPGTRGAVF
NA	13	TRBV12-3/TRBV12-4	TRBJ2-1	NA	TGTGCCAGCAGTTCGGGCAGGGGCAATGAGCAGTTCTTC	CASSSGRGNEQFF
TRBD1	15	TRBV7-8	TRBJ2-1	NA	TGTGCCAGCAGCTTAGTAGGCGACAGGGGTAATGAGCAGTTCTTC	CASSLVGDRGNEQFF
TRBD1	14	TRBV30	TRBJ1-5	NA	TGTGCCTGGAGCGAAGGACAGGGCTGGCAGCCCCAGCATTTT	CAWSEGQGWQPQHF
NA	15	TRBV19	TRBJ2-1	NA	TGTGCCAGTAGTATAGCAACAGGGTTGAGGAATGAGCAGTTCTTC	CASSIATGLRNEQFF
NA	13	TRBV12-5	TRBJ1-5	NA	TGTGCTAGTGGTTTATGGAACAATCAGCCCCAGCATTTT	CASGLWNNQPQHF
NA	14	TRBV30	TRBJ1-2	NA	TGTGCCTGGAGTGTAAGGAGGGGGGATAGTGGCTACACCTTC	CAWSVRRGDSGYTF
NA	15	TRBV6-5	TRBJ1-1	NA	TGTGCCAGCAGTTACTACCTAAACACGAACACTGAAGCTTTCTTT	CASSYYLNTNTEAFF
TRBD1	17	TRBV11-3	TRBJ2-7	NA	TGTGCCAGCAGCTTAGGGGAGACCGGGACAGGGGCCCACGAGCAGTACTTC	CASSLGETGTGAHEQYF
TRBD1	17	TRBV18	TRBJ1-3	NA	TGTGCCAGCTCACCTTCCTTTGTGACAGGGGTCGGAAACACCATATATTTT	CASSPSFVTGVGNTIYF
TRBD2	14	TRBV6-1	TRBJ2-3	once	TGTGCCAGCAGTGTAGCGGGGGGGGCAGATACGCAGTATTTT	CASSVAGGADTQYF
NA	12	TRBV30	TRBJ2-3	NA	TGTGCCTGGAGTTTAGGGGGGGATACGCAGTATTTT	CAWSLGGDTQYF
TRBD2	17	TRBV9	TRBJ2-7	NA	TGTGCCAGCAGCGTGGGAGTAGGAGCGGGGGTTCGCTACGAGCAGTACTTC	CASSVGVGAGVRYEQYF
NA	14	TRBV6-5	TRBJ1-1	NA	TGTGCCAGCAGTTACGCGTTTGGGGACACTGAAGCTTTCTTT	CASSYAFGDTEAFF
TRBD2	18	TRBV9	TRBJ2-5	NA	TGTGCCAGCAGCCCAGGCCCTACTAGCGGGGGGTACCAAGAGACCCAGTACTTC	CASSPGPTSGGYQETQYF
TRBD1	14	TRBV7-2	TRBJ1-2	NA	TGTGCCAGCAGCGCCAGTGGATCGGGACAGACCTACACCTTC	CASSASGSGQTYTF
NA	15	TRBV25-1	TRBJ2-2	NA	TGTGCCAGCAGGGGTAATAGGTCGGGCACCGGGGAGCTGTTTTTT	CASRGNRSGTGELFF
NA	17	TRBV27	TRBJ2-4	NA	TGTGCCAGCAGTCCCCTCGGGACACTACTAGCCAAAAACATTCAGTACTTC	CASSPLGTLLAKNIQYF
NA	14	TRBV30	TRBJ2-3	NA	TGTGCCTGGAGTAGGACAGATACCACAGATACGCAGTATTTT	CAWSRTDTTDTQYF
NA	14	TRBV12-5	TRBJ1-1	NA	TGTGCTAGTGGTTTGGGGGTTATGAACACTGAAGCTTTCTTT	CASGLGVMNTEAFF
TRBD1	13	TRBV19	TRBJ1-2	NA	TGTGCCAGTACCTCAACAGGGGGCGGGGGCTACACCTTC	CASTSTGGGGYTF
NA	15	TRBV7-9	TRBJ1-2	NA	TGTGCCAGCAGCTTAGGGTCCCCTGGGGTCTATGGCTACACCTTC	CASSLGSPGVYGYTF
NA	14	TRBV9	TRBJ2-7	NA	TGTGCCAGCGCCGGGAAGGACGGCAACCGGGAGCAGTACTTC	CASAGKDGNREQYF
NA	15	TRBV6-6	TRBJ1-1	NA	TGTGCCAGCAGTTACTCGGGGGGGGGAAACACTGAAGCTTTCTTT	CASSYSGGGNTEAFF
NA	15	TRBV6-6	TRBJ2-4	NA	TGTGCCAGCAGTAAGGACAAGGTCTCGATGAACATTCAGTACTTC	CASSKDKVSMNIQYF